This T cell receptor beta chain derives from a study of shared clonotypes between healthy human individuals. The CDR3 consists of 13 residues. The V gene's germline CDR1 is SNHLY and CDR2 FYNNEI. Trimming removed 4 bases at V and 6 bases at J, with 9 bases between. The study's findings and limits: Generally, estimated richness proved larger in naive subsets than it did in memory subsets.

Notes on this clone: Its antigen remains unidentified.

Samples underwent the assay at deep level. Genomic DNA of every subset was divided equally among multiple immunoSEQ plates. The repertoire was sequenced with immunoSEQ multiplex PCR; TCRdb's copy has only in-frame clones and lacks some. Of 550,000 to 700,000 clones in the sample, about three quarters were seen once. V and J are TRBV2 and TRBJ2-2; D uncertain. This TCR was sampled from a woman in her 30s in good health. The specimen was memory CD4+ T cells sorted from blood. Subset given: CD45RA-negative fraction. The CDR3 is CASSVRVPGELFF. DNA of the CDR3: TGTGCCAGCAGTGTACGGGTTCCCGGGGAGCTGTTTTTT.